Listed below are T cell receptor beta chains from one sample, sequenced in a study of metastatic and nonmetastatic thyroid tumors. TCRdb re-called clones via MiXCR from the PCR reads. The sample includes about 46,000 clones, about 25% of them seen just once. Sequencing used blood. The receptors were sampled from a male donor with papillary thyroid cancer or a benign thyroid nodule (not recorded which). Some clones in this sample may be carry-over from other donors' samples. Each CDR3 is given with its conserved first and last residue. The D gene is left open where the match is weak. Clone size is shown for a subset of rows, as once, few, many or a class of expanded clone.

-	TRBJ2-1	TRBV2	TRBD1	CASSRDRGDEQFF	TGTGCCAGCAGTCGGGACAGGGGGGATGAGCAGTTCTTC
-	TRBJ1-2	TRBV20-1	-	CSARDSARTNYGYTF	TGCAGTGCTAGAGATTCAGCCAGGACTAACTATGGCTACACCTTC
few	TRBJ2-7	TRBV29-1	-	CRAITGRTPYEQYF	TGCAGAGCTATAACGGGGCGCACCCCCTACGAGCAGTACTTC
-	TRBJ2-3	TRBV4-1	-	CASSSPPSGALDTQYF	TGCGCCAGCAGCTCGCCCCCATCGGGAGCTTTAGATACGCAGTATTTT
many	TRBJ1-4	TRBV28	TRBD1	CATTGANEKLFF	TGTGCCACGACAGGGGCTAATGAAAAACTGTTTTTT
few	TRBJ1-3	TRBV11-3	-	CASSLNAGNTIYF	TGTGCCAGCAGCTTAAACGCCGGAAACACCATATATTTT
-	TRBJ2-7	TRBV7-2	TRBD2	CASSLSSSGILREQYF	TGTGCCAGCAGCTTATCGTCTAGCGGGATTCTGCGCGAGCAGTACTTC
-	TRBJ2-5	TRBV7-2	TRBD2	CASSYLAEETQYF	TGTGCCAGCAGCTACCTAGCGGAAGAGACCCAGTACTTC
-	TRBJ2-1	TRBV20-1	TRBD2	CSARELAGGYNEQFF	TGCAGTGCTAGAGAACTAGCGGGGGGTTACAATGAGCAGTTCTTC
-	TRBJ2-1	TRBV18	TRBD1	CASSPQDRAEQFF	TGTGCCAGCTCACCCCAGGACAGGGCTGAGCAGTTCTTC
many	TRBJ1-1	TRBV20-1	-	CSTKGPINTEAFF	TGCAGTACCAAAGGTCCAATAAACACTGAAGCTTTCTTT
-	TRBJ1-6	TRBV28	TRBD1	CASRGPGQGNSPLHF	TGTGCCAGCAGGGGGCCGGGACAGGGTAATTCACCCCTCCACTTT
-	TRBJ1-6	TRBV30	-	CAWKNLGENSPLHF	TGTGCCTGGAAGAACTTAGGGGAGAATTCACCCCTCCACTTT